This T cell receptor (beta chain) was sequenced in a study of cytomegalovirus exposure and HLA in healthy donors. Study-level points and caveats: Later on, an analysis showed TCR association rates differing by HLA locus, with DRB1 the most and HLA-C the fewest. Presence/absence analyses assumed roughly uniform sequencing depth across donors.

As regards this clone: The target antigen is unknown.

In germline, CDR1 is GTSNPN, CDR2 SVGIG (reference sequence). The CDR3 consists of 13 residues. V lost 1 base and J lost 7; bases outside the gene matches: 0. Amplification used 60 Vbeta primers and 13 Jbeta primers. TCRdb's copy holds only in-frame clones and misses some; the assay was immunoSEQ multiplex PCR. Seen here are about 83,000 clones, 65% to 80% observed once, and the top ten hold 4% to 4.5%. The clonotype comes from a man aged 55 to 69 in good health and CMV-seronegative. This chain joins TRBV30 and TRBJ1-6, with 8 nucleotides matching TRBD1. The sample was PBMCs. The CDR3 nucleotides are TGTGCCTGGAGTGGACAGGGGAATTCACCCCTCCACTTT. Residues: CAWSGQGNSPLHF.